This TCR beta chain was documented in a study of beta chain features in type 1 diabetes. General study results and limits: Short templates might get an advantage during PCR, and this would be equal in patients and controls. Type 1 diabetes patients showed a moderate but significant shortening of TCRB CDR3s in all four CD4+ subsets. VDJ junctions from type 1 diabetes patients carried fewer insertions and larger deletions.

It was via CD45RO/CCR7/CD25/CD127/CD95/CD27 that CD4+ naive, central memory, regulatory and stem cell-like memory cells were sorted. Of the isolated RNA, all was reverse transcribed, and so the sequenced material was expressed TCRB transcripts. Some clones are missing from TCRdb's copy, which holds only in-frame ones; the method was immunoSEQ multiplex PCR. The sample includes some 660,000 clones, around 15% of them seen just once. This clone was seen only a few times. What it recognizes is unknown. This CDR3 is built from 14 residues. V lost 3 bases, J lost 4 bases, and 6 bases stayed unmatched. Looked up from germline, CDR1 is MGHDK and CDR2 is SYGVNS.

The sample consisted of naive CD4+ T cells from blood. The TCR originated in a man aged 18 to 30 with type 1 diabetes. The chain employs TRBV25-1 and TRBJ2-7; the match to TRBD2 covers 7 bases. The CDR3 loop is CASSDPAGKYEQYF. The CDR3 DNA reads TGTGCCAGCAGTGACCCAGCGGGAAAATACGAGCAGTACTTC.